This section outlines one T cell receptor (beta chain) sequence together with its context. Its antigen remains unknown. The sample is drawn from a study of a mutant IDH1 vaccine in newly diagnosed glioma. As for the study in general: Those enrolled had earlier been treated with radiotherapy, temozolomide, or both, mostly both. V12 took place at week 35, and V13 at week 47. Findings of the study overall: Pseudoprogression looked unconnected to shifts in top peripheral T cell clonotypes.

The protocol was immunoSEQ multiplex PCR, while the TCRdb copy is restricted to in-frame clones and leaves out a portion. This sample yields around 50,000 clones, of which about 88% are seen a single time; roughly 4.5% belongs to the top ten. Stated time point: week 47, end of study. The vaccine gave 300 ug of a 20-mer mutant IDH1 peptide subcutaneously per dose. Every donor had a new WHO grade 3 or 4 astrocytoma that was IDH1-mutant, with loss of nuclear ATRX. V lost 3 bases to trimming and J lost 13 bases, with 16 bases between them. Germline CDR1 reads WNHNN; CDR2 reads SYGVQD (reference sequence). The CDR3 runs to 13 residues.

The sequence came from a woman aged 25 to 39 with glioma. Some clones in this sample may be carry-over from other donors' samples. Sample: PBMCs, taken from a glioma patient whose treatment included an IDH1 peptide vaccine. V gene TRBV10-1 combines with J gene TRBJ2-1, with D uncertain. CDR3 residues: CASSDSGPEEQFF. CDR3 sequence (DNA): TGCGCCAGCAGTGATTCCGGACCCGAAGAACAGTTCTTC.